A selection of T cell receptor beta chains follows, all from one sample in a study of tumor and adjacent non-tumor tissue in lung cancer. A single record per CDR3 protein comes from TCRdb applying MiXCR to the multiplex PCR reads. The sample has roughly 74,000 distinct CDR3 sequences; over 65% are singletons. Source material: distant non-tumor lung tissue. The receptor set was obtained from a man aged 65-85 years with non-small cell lung cancer. Each CDR3 is given with its conserved first and last residue. The D gene is left open where the match is weak. A clone size is listed for some rows: how often the clone was seen (once, few, many), or a class if it is expanded.

size: NA
D: NA
J: TRBJ2-7
length: 12
V: TRBV29-1
CDR3: CSAWGTNHEQHF
DNA: TGCAGCGCCTGGGGGACGAACCACGAGCAACACTTC

size: once
D: NA
J: TRBJ2-1
length: 15
V: TRBV20-1
CDR3: CSVSDRGNYNREQFF
DNA: TGCAGTGTTTCGGACCGGGGGAATTACAATAGGGAGCAGTTCTTC

size: NA
D: NA
J: TRBJ1-1
length: 15
V: TRBV4-2
CDR3: CTSSKGVEGGIEAFF
DNA: TGTACCAGCAGCAAGGGGGTTGAGGGTGGTATTGAAGCTTTCTTT

size: NA
D: NA
J: TRBJ1-2
length: 12
V: TRBV29-1
CDR3: CSVEASDYGYTF
DNA: TGCAGCGTTGAGGCCAGTGACTATGGCTACACCTTC

size: NA
D: NA
J: TRBJ2-7
length: 11
V: TRBV29-1
CDR3: CSVESPRERYF
DNA: TGCAGCGTTGAGTCGCCGCGCGAGCGATACTTC

size: many
D: NA
J: TRBJ2-1
length: 15
V: TRBV6-5
CDR3: CASSYVRDRYNEQFF
DNA: TGTGCCAGCAGTTACGTCCGGGACCGTTACAATGAGCAGTTCTTC

size: many
D: NA
J: TRBJ2-7
length: 18
V: TRBV21-1
CDR3: CASSRWASERTGLYEQYF
DNA: TGTGCCAGCAGCCGCTGGGCCTCCGAAAGGACCGGACTCTACGAGCAGTACTTC

size: NA
D: NA
J: TRBJ1-5
length: 14
V: TRBV11-2
CDR3: CASNLHGGWQPQHF
DNA: TGTGCCAGCAACTTACACGGGGGGTGGCAGCCCCAGCATTTT

size: NA
D: NA
J: TRBJ2-3
length: 14
V: TRBV12-3/TRBV12-4
CDR3: CANSLAQPSSREYF
DNA: TGTGCCAACAGTTTGGCCCAACCCAGTTCGAGGGAGTATTTT

size: NA
D: TRBD1
J: TRBJ2-1
length: 14
V: TRBV6-1
CDR3: CVNSGTGELDEHFF
DNA: TGTGTCAACAGTGGGACAGGGGAATTGGATGAGCATTTCTTC

size: few
D: NA
J: TRBJ1-6
length: 17
V: TRBV28
CDR3: CASRYPGESSYNSPLHF
DNA: TGTGCCAGCAGATACCCTGGGGAGAGCTCCTATAATTCACCCCTCCACTTT

size: few
D: NA
J: TRBJ2-5
length: 14
V: TRBV20-1
CDR3: CSARSGPPGETQYF
DNA: TGCAGTGCTAGGTCCGGCCCGCCTGGCGAGACCCAGTACTTC

size: NA
D: NA
J: TRBJ1-5
length: 15
V: TRBV6-6
CDR3: CASSPLGGSNQPRHF
DNA: TGTGCCAGCAGTCCCCTGGGTGGGAGTAATCAGCCCCGGCATTTT

size: NA
D: TRBD1
J: TRBJ1-5
length: 15
V: TRBV12-5
CDR3: CPSGLGQGMEQPKHF
DNA: TGTCCTAGTGGTTTGGGACAGGGGATGGAACAGCCCAAGCATTTT

size: NA
D: TRBD1
J: TRBJ2-6
length: 15
V: TRBV7-9
CDR3: CASSFRGQGANVLTF
DNA: TGTGCCAGCAGCTTCAGGGGGCAGGGGGCCAACGTCCTGACTTTC

size: NA
D: NA
J: TRBJ1-2
length: 14
V: TRBV5-4
CDR3: CVSSGERRGEGYTF
DNA: TGTGTCAGCAGCGGAGAAAGGAGGGGTGAAGGCTACACCTTC

size: many
D: NA
J: TRBJ2-7
length: 15
V: TRBV6-6
CDR3: CASSYDRSRNYEQYF
DNA: TGTGCCAGCAGTTACGACAGGAGCCGAAACTACGAGCAGTACTTC

size: NA
D: NA
J: TRBJ2-5
length: 13
V: TRBV7-9
CDR3: CASNLLNGETQYF
DNA: TGTGCCAGCAACCTCCTCAACGGGGAGACCCAGTACTTC

size: NA
D: NA
J: TRBJ1-3
length: 15
V: TRBV6-1
CDR3: CANGYRITSGNTIYF
DNA: TGTGCCAACGGCTACAGGATAACATCTGGAAACACCATATATTTT

size: NA
D: NA
J: TRBJ1-5
length: 15
V: TRBV6-2/TRBV6-3
CDR3: CASTPGPQEGQPKHF
DNA: TGTGCCAGTACCCCGGGGCCCCAAGAGGGTCAGCCCAAGCATTTT

size: NA
D: NA
J: TRBJ2-7
length: 14
V: TRBV5-4
CDR3: CVSSALGRHYEQYF
DNA: TGTGTCAGCAGCGCGCTCGGCAGGCACTACGAGCAGTACTTC